This TCR beta chain was found in a study of cytomegalovirus exposure and HLA in healthy donors. The study, taken as a whole, reports: There were 150 to 200 TCR beta chains listed as cytomegalovirus-associated. Based on reports, TCR beta sequences accurately predicted HLA-A and HLA-B alleles for most subjects. Specificity of a few CMV-associated chains for CMV antigens was verified in vitro.

At the time of sampling, donors were nominally healthy, though unrecorded immune exposures were likely. On this clone itself: Antigen specificity is unknown.

Germline V CDR1 and CDR2: MDHEN, SYDVKM. With V trimmed by 6 bases and J by 1 base, 3 bases remained unmatched. This CDR3 is built from 14 residues. The PCR made use of 60 Vbeta and 13 Jbeta primers. The assay was immunoSEQ multiplex PCR, and TCRdb's table has in-frame clones only and misses some. The data hold around 170,000 clones, with roughly 84% observed a single time. Sequences were obtained from PBMCs. The J gene is TRBJ1-1, the V gene TRBV28; 9 nucleotides align to TRBD1. The receptor comes from a woman aged 45 to 65 in good health and CMV-seropositive. The CDR3 protein is CASRSQGANTEAFF. The DNA of the CDR3 is TGTGCCAGCAGATCACAGGGGGCGAACACTGAAGCTTTCTTT.